This T cell receptor beta chain was captured by sequencing in a study of radiotherapy plus CTLA-4 blockade in lung cancer. Measured with immunoSEQ multiplex PCR; TCRdb has only the in-frame clones, and not every one. The data show 80,000 to 100,000 clones, 80% to 85% seen once. With V trimmed by 3 bases and J by 6 bases, 4 bases remained unmatched. CDR3 size: 14 residues. Per the germline V gene, CDR1 is SEHNR and CDR2 is FQNEAQ (reference sequence). The input for sequencing was peripheral blood, taken from a patient treated with radiotherapy plus ipilimumab. The source is a human donor with non-small cell lung cancer who had a partial response to radiotherapy plus ipilimumab. This chain joins TRBV7-9 and TRBJ2-3; 9 positions match TRBD1. The CDR3 sequence is CASSFGTGTDTQYF. In DNA form, the CDR3 reads TGTGCCAGCAGCTTTGGGACAGGGACGGATACGCAGTATTTT.